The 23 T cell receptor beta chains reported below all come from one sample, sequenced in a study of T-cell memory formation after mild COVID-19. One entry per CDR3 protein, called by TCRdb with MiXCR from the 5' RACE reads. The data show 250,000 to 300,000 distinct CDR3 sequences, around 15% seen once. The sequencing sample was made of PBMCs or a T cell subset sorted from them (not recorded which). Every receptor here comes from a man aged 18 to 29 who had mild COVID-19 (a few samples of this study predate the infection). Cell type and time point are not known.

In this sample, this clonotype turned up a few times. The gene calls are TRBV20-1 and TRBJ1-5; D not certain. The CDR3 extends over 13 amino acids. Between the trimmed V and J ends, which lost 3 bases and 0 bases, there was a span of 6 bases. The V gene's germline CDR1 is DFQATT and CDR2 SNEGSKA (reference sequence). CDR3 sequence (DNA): TGCAGTGCTAGGGGTGGTAGCAATCAGCCCCAGCATTTT. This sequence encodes CSARGGSNQPQHF.

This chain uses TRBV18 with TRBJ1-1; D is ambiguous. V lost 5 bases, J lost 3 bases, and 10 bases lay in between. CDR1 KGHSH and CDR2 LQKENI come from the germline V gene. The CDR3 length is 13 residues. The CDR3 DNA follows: TGTGCCAGCTCATTGGACCAGGACACTGAAGCTTTCTTT. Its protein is CASSLDQDTEAFF.

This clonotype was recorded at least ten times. The CDR3 nucleotides are TGCGCCAGCAGCACGGGGTCCGCAGATACGCAGTATTTT. Translated: CASSTGSADTQYF. The gene calls are TRBV5-1 and TRBJ2-3; maybe TRBD2 (5 bases). Trimming took 4 bases from V and 4 from J, leaving 10 bases between them. The CDR3 loop spans 13 amino acids. Looked up from germline, CDR1 is SGHRS and CDR2 is YFSETQ.

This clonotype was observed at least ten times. The CDR3, as DNA: TGCGCCAGCAGCGACCTCCCTAACTATGGCTACACCTTC. It encodes CASSDLPNYGYTF. The chain is built from TRBV5-1 and TRBJ1-2; no definite D call. The germline V and J ends were trimmed by 4 bases and 0 bases, with 7 bases remaining between them. Germline loops: CDR1 SGHRS, CDR2 YFSETQ. The CDR3 is 13 residues long.

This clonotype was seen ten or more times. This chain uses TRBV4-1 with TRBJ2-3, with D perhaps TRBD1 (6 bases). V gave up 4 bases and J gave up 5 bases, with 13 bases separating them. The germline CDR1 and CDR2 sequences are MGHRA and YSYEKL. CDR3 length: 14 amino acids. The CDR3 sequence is CASSLEGVKDTQYF. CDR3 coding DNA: TGCGCCAGCAGCCTTGAGGGGGTTAAAGATACGCAGTATTTT.

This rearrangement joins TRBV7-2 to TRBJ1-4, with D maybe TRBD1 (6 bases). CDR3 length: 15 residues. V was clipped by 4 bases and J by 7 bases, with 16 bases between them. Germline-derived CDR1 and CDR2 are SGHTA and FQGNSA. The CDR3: CASSSAGGNGEKLFF. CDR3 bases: TGTGCCAGCAGCTCCGCCGGGGGCAATGGTGAAAAACTGTTTTTT. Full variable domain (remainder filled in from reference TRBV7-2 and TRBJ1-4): GAGVSQSPSNKVTEKGKDVELRCDPISGHTALYWYRQSLGQGLEFLIYFQGNSAPDKSGLPSDRFSAERTGGSVSTLTIQRTQQEDSAVYLCASSSAGGNGEKLFFGSGTQLSVL.

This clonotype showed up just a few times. The CDR3 coding sequence is TGCGCCAGCAGCCGATACTCCTCAGTGAACACTGAAGCTTTCTTT. The encoded protein is CASSRYSSVNTEAFF. This chain joins TRBV5-1 and TRBJ1-1; no definite D call. With 4 bases removed from V and 0 bases from J, the gap between germline ends came to 13 bases. The germline CDR1 and CDR2 sequences are SGHRS and YFSETQ. This CDR3 has 15 residues.

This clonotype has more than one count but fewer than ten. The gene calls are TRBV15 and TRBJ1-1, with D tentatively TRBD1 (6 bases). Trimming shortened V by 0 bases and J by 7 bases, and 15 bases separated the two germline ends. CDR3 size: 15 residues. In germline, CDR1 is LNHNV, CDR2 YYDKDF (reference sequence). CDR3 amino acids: CATSRDTMDSREAFF. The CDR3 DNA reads TGTGCCACCAGCAGAGATACGATGGACAGCCGTGAAGCTTTCTTT.

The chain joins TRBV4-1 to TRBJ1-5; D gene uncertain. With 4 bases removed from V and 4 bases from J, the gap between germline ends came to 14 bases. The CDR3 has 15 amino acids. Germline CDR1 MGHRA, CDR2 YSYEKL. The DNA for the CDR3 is TGCGCCAGCAGCCCAAGGGCCGACGGGAATCAGCCCCAGCATTTT. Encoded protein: CASSPRADGNQPQHF.

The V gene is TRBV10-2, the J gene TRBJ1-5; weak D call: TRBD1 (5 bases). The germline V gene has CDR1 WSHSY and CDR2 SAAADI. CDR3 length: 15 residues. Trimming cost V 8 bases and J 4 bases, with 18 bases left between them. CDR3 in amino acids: CASHPRGGGNQPQHF. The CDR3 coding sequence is TGCGCCAGCCACCCACGGGGTGGGGGAAATCAGCCCCAGCATTTT.

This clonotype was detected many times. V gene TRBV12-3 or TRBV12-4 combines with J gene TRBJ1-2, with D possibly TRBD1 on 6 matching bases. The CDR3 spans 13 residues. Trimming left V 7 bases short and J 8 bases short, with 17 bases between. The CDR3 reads CASTITQGLGYTF. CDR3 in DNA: TGTGCCAGCACCATTACACAGGGCCTGGGCTACACCTTC.

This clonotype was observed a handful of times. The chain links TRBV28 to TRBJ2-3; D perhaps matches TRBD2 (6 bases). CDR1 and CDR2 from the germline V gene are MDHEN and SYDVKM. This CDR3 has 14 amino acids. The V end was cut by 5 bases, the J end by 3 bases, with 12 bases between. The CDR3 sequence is CASSPGVTTDTQYF. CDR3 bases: TGTGCCAGCAGTCCGGGGGTAACTACAGATACGCAGTATTTT.

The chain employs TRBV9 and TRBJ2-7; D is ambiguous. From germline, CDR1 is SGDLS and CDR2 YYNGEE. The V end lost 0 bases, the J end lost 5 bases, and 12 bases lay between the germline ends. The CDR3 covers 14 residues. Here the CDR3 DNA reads TGTGCCAGCAGCGTAGAAATCTCGAGCCACGAGCAGTACTTC. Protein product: CASSVEISSHEQYF.

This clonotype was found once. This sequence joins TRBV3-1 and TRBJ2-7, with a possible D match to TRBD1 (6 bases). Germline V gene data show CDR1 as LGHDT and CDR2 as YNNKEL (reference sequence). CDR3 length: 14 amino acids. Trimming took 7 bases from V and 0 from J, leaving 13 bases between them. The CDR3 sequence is CASTPGTHSYEQYF. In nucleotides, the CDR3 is TGTGCCAGCACCCCCGGGACACACTCCTACGAGCAGTACTTC.

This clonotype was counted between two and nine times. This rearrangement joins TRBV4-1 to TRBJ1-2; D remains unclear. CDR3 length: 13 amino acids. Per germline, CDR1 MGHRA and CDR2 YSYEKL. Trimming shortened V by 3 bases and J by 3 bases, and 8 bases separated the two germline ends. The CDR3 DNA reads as TGCGCCAGCAGCCACGTGCGCGACTATGGCTACACCTTC. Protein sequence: CASSHVRDYGYTF.

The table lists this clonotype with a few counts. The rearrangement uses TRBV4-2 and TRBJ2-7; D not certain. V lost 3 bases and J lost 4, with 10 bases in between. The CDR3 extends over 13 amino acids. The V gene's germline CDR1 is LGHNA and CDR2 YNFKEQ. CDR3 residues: CASSQENTYEQYF. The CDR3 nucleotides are TGTGCCAGCAGCCAGGAAAACACGTACGAGCAGTACTTC.

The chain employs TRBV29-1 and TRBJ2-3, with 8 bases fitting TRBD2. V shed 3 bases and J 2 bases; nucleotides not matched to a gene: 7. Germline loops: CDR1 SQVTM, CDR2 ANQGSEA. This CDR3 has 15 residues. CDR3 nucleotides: TGCAGCGTTGACCTAGCGGGCCTACTCACAGATACGCAGTATTTT. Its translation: CSVDLAGLLTDTQYF.

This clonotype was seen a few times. CDR3 nucleotide sequence: TGTGCTAGTGGTTTCGACAGGGTGGGAGGCTACACCTTC. It translates to CASGFDRVGGYTF. The J gene is TRBJ1-2, the V gene TRBV12-5; TRBD1 matches 7 bases. CDR1 and CDR2 (germline): LGHNT, FRNRAP. The CDR3 loop spans 13 amino acids. Trimming at V came to 3 bases and at J to 8 bases, leaving 6 bases not matched to a gene.

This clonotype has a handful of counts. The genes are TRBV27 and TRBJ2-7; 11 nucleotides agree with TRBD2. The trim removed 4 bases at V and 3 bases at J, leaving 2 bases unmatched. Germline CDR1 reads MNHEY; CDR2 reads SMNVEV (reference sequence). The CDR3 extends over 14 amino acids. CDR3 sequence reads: CASSYGLAGYEQYF. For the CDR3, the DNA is TGTGCCAGCAGTTACGGACTAGCGGGCTACGAGCAGTACTTC.

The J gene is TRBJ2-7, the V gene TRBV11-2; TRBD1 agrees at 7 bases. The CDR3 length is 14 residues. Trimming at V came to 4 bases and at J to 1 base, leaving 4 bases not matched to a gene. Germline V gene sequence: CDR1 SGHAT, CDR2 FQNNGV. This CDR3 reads CASSSGTDSYEQYV. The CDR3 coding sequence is TGTGCCAGCAGCTCCGGGACAGATTCCTACGAGCAGTACGTC.

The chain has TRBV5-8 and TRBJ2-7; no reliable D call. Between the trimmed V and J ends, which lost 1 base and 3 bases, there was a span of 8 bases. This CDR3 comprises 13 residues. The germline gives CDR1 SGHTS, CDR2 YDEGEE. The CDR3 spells CASSLRDLYEQYV. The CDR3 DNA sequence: TGTGCCAGCAGCTTGCGAGATCTCTACGAGCAGTACGTC.

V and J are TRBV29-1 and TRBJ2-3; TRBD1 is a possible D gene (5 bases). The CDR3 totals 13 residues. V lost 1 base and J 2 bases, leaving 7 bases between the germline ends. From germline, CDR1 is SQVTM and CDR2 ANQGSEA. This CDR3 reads CSVEGRVTDTQYF. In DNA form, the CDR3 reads TGCAGCGTTGAAGGCAGGGTCACAGATACGCAGTATTTT.

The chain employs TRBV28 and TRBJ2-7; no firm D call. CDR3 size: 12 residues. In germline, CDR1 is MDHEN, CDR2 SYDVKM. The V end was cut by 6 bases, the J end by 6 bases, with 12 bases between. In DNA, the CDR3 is TGTGCCAGCAGGAAGAGTCTCGGCGAGCAGTACTTC. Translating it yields CASRKSLGEQYF.